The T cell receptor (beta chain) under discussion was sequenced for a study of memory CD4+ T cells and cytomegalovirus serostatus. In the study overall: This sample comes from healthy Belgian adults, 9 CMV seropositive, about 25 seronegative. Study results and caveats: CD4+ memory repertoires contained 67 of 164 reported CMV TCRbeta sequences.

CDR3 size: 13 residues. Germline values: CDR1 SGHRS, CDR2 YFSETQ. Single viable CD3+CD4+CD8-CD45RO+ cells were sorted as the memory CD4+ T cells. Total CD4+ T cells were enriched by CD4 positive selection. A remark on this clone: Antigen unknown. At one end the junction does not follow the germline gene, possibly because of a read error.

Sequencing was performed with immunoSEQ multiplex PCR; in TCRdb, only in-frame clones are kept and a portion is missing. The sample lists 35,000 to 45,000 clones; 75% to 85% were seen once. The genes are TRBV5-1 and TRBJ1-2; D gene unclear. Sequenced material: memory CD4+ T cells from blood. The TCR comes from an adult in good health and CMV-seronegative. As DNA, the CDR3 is TGTGCCAGCAGCTTGTTAAATCCCTATGGCTACACCTTC. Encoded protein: CASSLLNPYGYTF.